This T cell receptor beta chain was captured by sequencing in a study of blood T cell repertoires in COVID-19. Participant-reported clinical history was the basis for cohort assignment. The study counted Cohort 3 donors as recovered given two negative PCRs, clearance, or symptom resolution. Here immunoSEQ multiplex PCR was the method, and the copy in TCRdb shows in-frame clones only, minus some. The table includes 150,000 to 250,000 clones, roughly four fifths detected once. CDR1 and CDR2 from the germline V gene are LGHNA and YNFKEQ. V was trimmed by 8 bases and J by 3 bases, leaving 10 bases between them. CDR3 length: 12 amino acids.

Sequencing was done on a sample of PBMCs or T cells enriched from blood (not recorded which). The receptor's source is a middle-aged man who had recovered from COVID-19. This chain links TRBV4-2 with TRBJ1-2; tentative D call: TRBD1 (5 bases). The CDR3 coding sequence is TGTGCCAGCGGAGGGGCTGACTATGGCTACACCTTC. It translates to CASGGADYGYTF.